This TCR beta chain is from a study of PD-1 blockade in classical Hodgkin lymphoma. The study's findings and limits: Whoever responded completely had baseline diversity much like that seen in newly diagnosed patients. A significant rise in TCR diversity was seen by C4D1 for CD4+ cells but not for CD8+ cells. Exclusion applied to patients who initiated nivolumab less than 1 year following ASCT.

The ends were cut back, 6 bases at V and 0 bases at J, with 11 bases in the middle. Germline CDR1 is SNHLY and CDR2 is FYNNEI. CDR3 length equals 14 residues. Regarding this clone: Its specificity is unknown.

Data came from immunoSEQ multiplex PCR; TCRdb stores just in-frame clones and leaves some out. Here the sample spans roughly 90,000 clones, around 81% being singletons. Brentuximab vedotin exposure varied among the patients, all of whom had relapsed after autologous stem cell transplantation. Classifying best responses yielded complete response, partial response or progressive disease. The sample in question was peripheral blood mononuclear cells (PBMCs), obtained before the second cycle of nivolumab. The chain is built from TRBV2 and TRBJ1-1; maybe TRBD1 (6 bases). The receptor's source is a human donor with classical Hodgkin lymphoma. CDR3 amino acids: CASRTDRMNTEAFF. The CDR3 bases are TGTGCCAGCAGGACCGACAGGATGAACACTGAAGCTTTCTTT. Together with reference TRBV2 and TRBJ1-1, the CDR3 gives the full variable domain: EPEVTQTPSHQVTQMGQEVILRCVPISNHLYFYWYRQILGQKVEFLVSFYNNEISEKSEIFDDQFSVERPDGSNFTLKIRSTKLEDSAMYFCASRTDRMNTEAFFGQGTRLTVV.